This T cell receptor beta chain was sequenced for a study of cytomegalovirus exposure and HLA in healthy donors. Study-wide results and limits: Because they were indistinguishable, some V segments, including TRBV6-2 and TRBV6-3, were excluded. Productive rates of about 87% or about 30% were seen for most TCR beta V segments in an earlier analysis. It was taken for granted in presence/absence analyses that sequencing depth across donors was roughly uniform. Trimming of TCR beta V- and J-genes showed a link, identified in a later analysis, to a missense DCLRE1C variant.

Comments on this clone: Its antigen is not identified.

The study ran its PCR with 60 Vbeta and 13 Jbeta primers. The data were produced by immunoSEQ multiplex PCR, yet TCRdb's version contains in-frame clones alone and is incomplete. The repertoire holds 77,000 or so clones, with roughly 79% as singletons. V shed 6 bases and J 4 bases; nucleotides not matched to a gene: 6. This CDR3 comprises 14 residues. The germline V gene has CDR1 MNHNS and CDR2 SASEGT. The sample consisted of PBMCs. The chain is built from TRBV6-1 and TRBJ2-7, with 10 bases matching TRBD1. This TCR came from a man aged 35-49 years in good health and CMV-seronegative. The CDR3 reads CASSRQGAEYEQYF. CDR3 sequence (DNA): TGTGCCAGCAGCAGACAGGGGGCTGAGTACGAGCAGTACTTC.